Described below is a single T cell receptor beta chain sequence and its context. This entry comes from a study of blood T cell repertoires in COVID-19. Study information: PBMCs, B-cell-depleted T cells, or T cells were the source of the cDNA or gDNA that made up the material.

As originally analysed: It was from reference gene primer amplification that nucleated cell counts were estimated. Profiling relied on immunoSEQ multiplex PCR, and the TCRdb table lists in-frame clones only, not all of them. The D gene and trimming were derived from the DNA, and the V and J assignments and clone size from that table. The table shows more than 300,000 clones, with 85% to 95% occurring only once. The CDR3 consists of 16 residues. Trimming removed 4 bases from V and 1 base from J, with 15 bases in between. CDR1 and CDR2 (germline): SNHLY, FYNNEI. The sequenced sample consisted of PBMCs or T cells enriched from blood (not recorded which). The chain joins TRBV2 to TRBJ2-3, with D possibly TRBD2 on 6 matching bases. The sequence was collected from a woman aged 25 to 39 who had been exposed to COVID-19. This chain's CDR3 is CASSAETSGGTDTQYF. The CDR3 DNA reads TGTGCCAGCAGTGCTGAGACTAGTGGGGGCACAGATACGCAGTATTTT.